Following are 14 T cell receptor beta chains from one sample sequenced in a study of PD-1 blockade in classical Hodgkin lymphoma. Time point denoted: newly diagnosed, previously untreated cHL patient sample. Only in-frame clones appear in the TCRdb table, and some are missing; sequencing was by immunoSEQ multiplex PCR. The sample records tens of thousands of clones, about 93% being singletons. The specimen was peripheral blood mononuclear cells (PBMCs). These receptors came from a human donor with classical Hodgkin lymphoma.

The chain uses TRBV28 and TRBJ1-1, with D possibly being TRBD1 (5 bases). This CDR3 contains 14 residues. Per germline, CDR1 MDHEN and CDR2 SYDVKM. V was shortened by 8 bases and J by 1 base, with 14 bases between the two germline ends. The CDR3 DNA reads as TGTGCCAGCGGAAGCTCAGGACAGAACACTGAAGCTTTCTTT. Translated, it gives CASGSSGQNTEAFF.

The chain has TRBV19 and TRBJ1-5, with unresolved D. The germline CDR1 and CDR2 sequences are LNHDA and SQIVND (reference sequence). With 7 bases removed from V and 3 bases from J, the gap between germline ends came to 13 bases. The CDR3 consists of 14 residues. The CDR3 spells CASNRAILNQPQHF. The CDR3 coding sequence is TGTGCCAGTAACCGGGCCATCCTCAATCAGCCCCAGCATTTT.

The V gene is TRBV28, the J gene TRBJ2-7; 13 bases are shared with TRBD2. The CDR3 is 14 residues long. Germline V gene sequence: CDR1 MDHEN, CDR2 SYDVKM. J gave up 7 bases and V 5 bases, and 5 bases lay outside the gene matches. The CDR3 sequence: CASSRTSGRAEQYF. The CDR3 DNA sequence: TGTGCCAGCAGTAGAACTAGCGGGAGGGCTGAGCAGTACTTC.

The chain joins TRBV7-9 to TRBJ2-7; no definite D call. The V gene lost 6 bases and the J gene lost 6 bases, with 12 bases spanning the gap. Looked up from germline, CDR1 is SEHNR and CDR2 is FQNEAQ (reference sequence). The CDR3 length is 12 residues. Here the CDR3 reads CASRSLALEQYF. The CDR3 DNA reads TGTGCCAGCAGGTCATTGGCCCTCGAGCAGTACTTC.

The V gene is TRBV7-7, the J gene TRBJ2-5; 9 bases match TRBD1. The J segment lost 4 bases and the V segment lost 1 base, leaving 10 bases of the junction unmatched. CDR1 is SSHAT, CDR2 FNYEAQ, per germline (reference sequence). The CDR3 spans 17 residues. CDR3 sequence: CASSLETGTGKGETQYF. The CDR3, as DNA: TGTGCCAGCAGCTTAGAGACCGGGACAGGGAAGGGAGAGACCCAGTACTTC.

V and J are TRBV5-1 and TRBJ1-5, with D hard to call. The V end lost 5 bases, the J end lost 0 bases, and 12 bases lay between the germline ends. This CDR3 region has 15 residues. Germline V gene sequence: CDR1 SGHRS, CDR2 YFSETQ. Here the CDR3 reads CASSLGPYSNQPQHF. CDR3 nucleotide sequence: TGCGCCAGCAGTCTCGGCCCTTATAGCAATCAGCCCCAGCATTTT.

This chain joins TRBV6-1 and TRBJ1-4; no clear D gene. This CDR3 comprises 15 residues. Trimming stripped 0 bases from V and 6 bases from J, with 11 bases between. CDR1 is MNHNS and CDR2 is SASEGT in the germline V gene. The DNA for the CDR3 is TGTGCCAGCAGTGAAGCAGCCAGGATGGATGAAAAACTGTTTTTT. Protein product: CASSEAARMDEKLFF.

The chain uses TRBV6-4 and TRBJ2-7, with 15 bases matching TRBD2. Unmatched junction bases numbered 12, after V lost 10 bases and J lost 2 bases. The CDR3 extends over 17 amino acids. From germline, CDR1 is MRHNA and CDR2 SNTAGT. The CDR3 DNA is TGTGCCATCCGGGGAGGGACTAGCGGGAGGAGAACCTACGAGCAGTACTTC. Its translation: CAIRGGTSGRRTYEQYF.

This rearrangement joins TRBV28 to TRBJ2-1; maybe TRBD2 (6 bases). The CDR3 contains 15 residues. CDR1 is MDHEN and CDR2 is SYDVKM in the germline V gene. V lost 3 bases and J lost 3, with 12 bases in between. The DNA for the CDR3 is TGTGCCAGCAGTTTCCAGCGGGCAAACTACAATGAGCAGTTCTTC. Its protein is CASSFQRANYNEQFF. The variable domain in full, completed from reference TRBV28 and TRBJ2-1, reads DVKVTQSSRYLVKRTGEKVFLECVQDMDHENMFWYRQDPGLGLRLIYFSYDVKMKEKGDIPEGYSVSREKKERFSLILESASTNQTSMYLCASSFQRANYNEQFFGPGTRLTVL.

The chain uses TRBV9 and TRBJ2-1; the D gene is possibly TRBD2 (6 bases). Germline CDR1 reads SGDLS; CDR2 reads YYNGEE. V was cut by 1 base and J by 7 bases, with 15 bases left in between. This CDR3 region has 15 residues. CDR3 sequence: CASSVFSGGLNEQFF. In DNA, the CDR3 is TGTGCCAGCAGCGTATTTAGCGGTGGACTAAATGAGCAGTTCTTC.

The rearrangement links TRBV30 to TRBJ2-7; D possibly corresponds to TRBD2 (6 bases). V was shortened by 4 bases and J by 3 bases, with 16 bases between the two germline ends. This CDR3 region has 14 residues. Germline CDR1 and CDR2: GTSNPN and SVGIG (reference sequence). The CDR3 sequence: CAWTVRGTHYEQYF. The DNA for the CDR3 is TGTGCCTGGACCGTACGAGGGACTCACTACGAGCAGTACTTC.

The V call is TRBV2, the J call TRBJ1-4, with TRBD1 matching 7 bases. With 8 bases clipped from V and 8 bases from J, the junction kept 8 bases outside the gene matches. Germline CDR1 SNHLY, CDR2 FYNNEI. This CDR3 has 13 amino acids. CDR3 nucleotide sequence: TGTGCCAGCGGAACAGGGGCTAGGGAAAAACTGTTTTTT. Translated, it gives CASGTGAREKLFF. Full variable domain (remainder filled in from reference TRBV2 and TRBJ1-4): EPEVTQTPSHQVTQMGQEVILRCVPISNHLYFYWYRQILGQKVEFLVSFYNNEISEKSEIFDDQFSVERPDGSNFTLKIRSTKLEDSAMYFCASGTGAREKLFFGSGTQLSVL.

The V gene is TRBV7-9, the J gene TRBJ2-3; TRBD1 aligns across 11 bases. The J segment lost 2 bases and the V segment lost 6 bases, leaving 7 bases of the junction unmatched. This CDR3 has 16 residues. The V gene's germline CDR1 is SEHNR and CDR2 FQNEAQ (reference sequence). The CDR3 DNA reads TGTGCCAGCAGACGGACAGGGGGCACCCTCACAGATACGCAGTATTTT. This gives the protein CASRRTGGTLTDTQYF.

This clone was recorded once. This chain links TRBV4-1 with TRBJ2-3, with D perhaps matching TRBD1 or TRBD2 (5 bases each). The CDR3 runs to 16 residues. Trimming removed 0 bases from V and 1 base from J, with 11 bases in between. Germline lookup yields CDR1 MGHRA and CDR2 YSYEKL. CDR3 sequence: CASSQDRGAGTDTQYF. In DNA, the CDR3 is TGCGCCAGCAGCCAAGATCGGGGCGCGGGCACAGATACGCAGTATTTT.